Shown below are 29 T cell receptor beta chains from a single sample sequenced in a study of OX40 agonist ivuxolimab in advanced cancers. Clones were sequenced by immunoSEQ multiplex PCR, and TCRdb holds only the in-frame ones, with some missing. The table lists 43,000 or so clones, around nine tenths of them singletons. Sequencing was performed on CD4+ or CD8+ T cells sorted from blood, taken in a trial of the OX40 agonist ivuxolimab. The receptor set was obtained from an adult with an advanced solid tumor such as melanoma, head and neck, liver or kidney cancer.

The genes are TRBV18 and TRBJ1-5, with D unclear. Trimming removed 3 bases at V and 4 bases at J, with 7 bases between. Germline V lookup: CDR1 KGHSH, CDR2 LQKENI. The CDR3 sequence is 13 residues long. The CDR3 sequence is CASSPGMNQPQHF. CDR3 sequence (DNA): TGTGCCAGCTCACCGGGTATGAATCAGCCCCAGCATTTT.

This rearrangement joins TRBV19 to TRBJ1-3, with D maybe TRBD1 (6 bases). V was cut by 3 bases and J by 0 bases, with 18 bases left in between. The germline CDR1 and CDR2 sequences are LNHDA and SQIVND (reference sequence). The CDR3 totals 18 residues. This chain's CDR3 is CASSIFSGTPSSGNTIYF. CDR3 nucleotides: TGTGCCAGTAGTATTTTCTCCGGGACACCGAGCTCTGGAAACACCATATATTTT.

Here the CDR3 reads CASSYSAPAGAQYF. CDR3 in DNA: TGTGCCAGCAGTTACTCGGCCCCGGCAGGGGCGCAGTATTTT. V usage is TRBV6-6 and J usage is TRBJ2-3; a weak D match, TRBD1 (6 bases). In germline, CDR1 is MNHNY, CDR2 SVGAGI (reference sequence). Trimming shortened V by 0 bases and J by 10 bases, and 14 bases separated the two germline ends. There are 14 residues in the CDR3.

The CDR3 protein is CASSVALAGAYNEQFF. As DNA, the CDR3 is TGTGCCAGCAGCGTAGCTTTAGCGGGGGCCTACAATGAGCAGTTCTTC. This sequence joins TRBV9 and TRBJ2-1, with 9 bases that match TRBD2. Germline CDR1 reads SGDLS; CDR2 reads YYNGEE. V lost 0 bases to trimming and J lost 2 bases; unmatched junction nucleotides: 3. The CDR3 runs 16 residues.

The gene calls are TRBV29-1 and TRBJ2-1; 8 bases match TRBD2. The CDR3 is 14 residues long. J lost 5 bases, V lost 5 bases, and 8 bases had no gene match. Germline V gene lookup returns CDR1 SQVTM and CDR2 ANQGSEA. The CDR3 DNA sequence: TGCAGCGTTCTTTCCGGGCGGGGGGACAATGAGCAGTTCTTC. This translates into CSVLSGRGDNEQFF.

Notes on this clone: The junction shows a germline mismatch at one end, possibly a read error. The chain is built from TRBV19 and TRBJ2-7; maybe TRBD1 (5 bases). The length of the CDR3 is 12 residues. CDR1 is LNHDA, CDR2 SQIVND, per germline (reference sequence). The CDR3, as DNA: TGTGCCAGTACCTCCCCAGGGTGGCAGCTTGCGTTC. This encodes CASTSPGWQLAF.

This clone has only a few counts. The chain employs TRBV11-2 and TRBJ2-2, with 7 bases aligning to TRBD2. Germline CDR1 reads SGHAT; CDR2 reads FQNNGV. After removal of 5 bases from V and 5 bases from J, the junction contained 14 bases not matched to a gene. This CDR3 contains 17 residues. The CDR3 region is CASSPQAGPVRTGELFF. CDR3 coding DNA: TGTGCCAGCAGCCCACAAGCGGGACCGGTACGGACCGGGGAGCTGTTTTTT.

The V call is TRBV19, the J call TRBJ2-7; the D gene is possibly TRBD1 (6 bases). The CDR3 totals 15 residues. The germline V gene encodes CDR1 LNHDA and CDR2 SQIVND (reference sequence). V was pared by 5 bases and J by 0 bases, with 14 bases between. The CDR3 is CASSPGGGRSYEQYF. The CDR3 DNA sequence: TGTGCCAGTAGTCCGGGTGGGGGCCGCTCCTACGAGCAGTACTTC.

The chain employs TRBV25-1 and TRBJ2-1; weak D call: TRBD2 (5 bases). This CDR3 has 14 amino acids. The V gene lost 4 bases and the J gene lost 3 bases, with 10 bases spanning the gap. From germline, CDR1 is MGHDK and CDR2 SYGVNS. CDR3 amino acids: CASSATGYYNEQFF. CDR3 nucleotides: TGTGCCAGCAGTGCGACGGGATACTACAATGAGCAGTTCTTC.

This clone was counted a single time. CDR3 protein: CASSRTSSSSYEQYF. The CDR3 DNA reads TGCGCCAGCAGCAGGACTTCTAGCTCCTCCTACGAGCAGTACTTC. This chain connects TRBV4-1 to TRBJ2-7; D is perhaps TRBD2 (5 bases). Germline CDR1 reads MGHRA; CDR2 reads YSYEKL. The CDR3 sequence is 15 residues long. Trimming cost V 5 bases and J 0 bases, with 14 bases left between them.

This clone is a singleton in its sample. This chain's CDR3 is CASRLIGDAEQYF. DNA for the CDR3: TGTGCCAGCAGACTAATCGGTGATGCCGAGCAGTACTTC. The V gene is TRBV27, the J gene TRBJ2-7; no clear D. The V and J ends lost 6 bases and 6 bases respectively, with 15 bases between them. Germline V gene data show CDR1 as MNHEY and CDR2 as SMNVEV (reference sequence). The CDR3 is 13 residues long.

V usage is TRBV6-6 and J usage is TRBJ2-1, with 8 bases aligning to TRBD2. This CDR3 contains 15 residues. CDR1 and CDR2 from the germline V gene are MNHNY and SVGAGI (reference sequence). V lost 9 bases, J lost 9 bases, and 16 bases stayed unmatched. The CDR3 DNA sequence: TGTGCCAGTGCCCTCCGGGGGGGATTACAAAGTGAGCAGTTCTTC. Protein: CASALRGGLQSEQFF.

V gene TRBV6-5 combines with J gene TRBJ1-3; no clear D gene. Germline V gene lookup returns CDR1 MNHEY and CDR2 SVGAGI. The CDR3 spans 14 residues. Trimming left V 0 bases short and J 0 bases short, with 3 bases between. Written as DNA, the CDR3 is TGTGCCAGCAGTTACTCCAGCTCTGGAAACACCATATATTTT. It codes for CASSYSSSGNTIYF.

This chain connects TRBV6-5 to TRBJ1-2, with D unresolved. V gave up 4 bases and J gave up 13 bases, with 19 bases separating them. Germline loops: CDR1 MNHEY, CDR2 SVGAGI. The CDR3 has 13 amino acids. CDR3 bases: TGTGCCAGCAGTTCCCCTGAGAGGACGCGATCCACCTTC. Residues: CASSSPERTRSTF.

This clone was detected once. The chain is built from TRBV7-3 and TRBJ2-5; 10 bases agree with TRBD2. From germline, CDR1 is SGHTA and CDR2 FQGTGA. V shed 4 bases, J shed 3 bases, and the junction held 14 bases outside the gene matches. This CDR3 comprises 18 residues. The CDR3 reads CASSSKGRRLAGEETQYF. The CDR3 DNA reads as TGTGCCAGCAGCTCTAAAGGCCGAAGGCTAGCGGGGGAAGAGACCCAGTACTTC.

The CDR3 region is CSVGHFNTEAFF. CDR3 DNA: TGCAGCGTTGGACACTTCAACACTGAAGCTTTCTTT. The genes are TRBV29-1 and TRBJ1-1; D ambiguous. Germline lookup yields CDR1 SQVTM and CDR2 ANQGSEA. The CDR3 runs 12 residues. The germline V and J ends were trimmed by 4 bases and 2 bases, with 8 bases remaining between them.

CDR3 protein: CASRVAGRGQETQYF. CDR3 DNA sequence: TGTGCCAGTAGAGTAGCGGGCCGAGGACAAGAGACCCAGTACTTC. The chain is built from TRBV19 and TRBJ2-5; TRBD2 aligns across 7 bases. The CDR3 sequence is 15 residues long. V gave up 6 bases and J gave up 2 bases; unmatched junction bases: 9. CDR1 and CDR2 (germline): LNHDA, SQIVND (reference sequence).

The rearrangement uses TRBV19 and TRBJ2-3; 11 nucleotides match TRBD1. The CDR3 covers 15 residues. The trim removed 5 bases at V and 5 bases at J, leaving 6 bases unmatched. Germline V gene data show CDR1 as LNHDA and CDR2 as SQIVND (reference sequence). In DNA, the CDR3 is TGTGCCAGTAGTCCCGGGGGGACAGGGGGAGATACGCAGTATTTT. Protein: CASSPGGTGGDTQYF.

The chain employs TRBV4-1 and TRBJ2-5, with 8 bases lining up with TRBD1. This CDR3 has 14 amino acids. After removal of 4 bases from V and 7 bases from J, the junction contained 8 bases not matched to a gene. Germline-derived CDR1 and CDR2 are MGHRA and YSYEKL. In DNA form, the CDR3 reads TGCGCCAGCAGCCGATTGACGGGGACAGGGACCCAGTACTTC. Its translation is CASSRLTGTGTQYF.

The chain recombines TRBV7-9 with TRBJ2-2; D perhaps matches TRBD1 (6 bases). In germline, CDR1 is SEHNR, CDR2 FQNEAQ (reference sequence). The CDR3 is 15 residues long. Trimming took 4 bases from V and 2 from J, leaving 11 bases between them. Here the CDR3 DNA reads TGTGCCAGCAGCTCGCAGGGGCTAAACACCGGGGAGCTGTTTTTT. This gives the protein CASSSQGLNTGELFF.

The J gene is TRBJ2-1, the V gene TRBV9; D is ambiguous. The V gene lost 1 base and the J gene lost 8 bases, with 7 bases spanning the gap. This CDR3 is 12 amino acids long. Germline CDR1 is SGDLS and CDR2 is YYNGEE. CDR3 sequence (DNA): TGTGCCAGCAGCGTAAGTGGCGATGAGCAGTTCTTC. Its translation: CASSVSGDEQFF.

The chain uses TRBV5-6 and TRBJ1-6; 7 bases fit TRBD1. Trimming at V came to 3 bases and at J to 6 bases, leaving 9 bases not matched to a gene. Germline V CDR1 and CDR2: SGHDT, YYEEEE. The CDR3 consists of 16 residues. The CDR3 protein is CASSYDGTASNSPLHF. Here the CDR3 DNA reads TGTGCCAGCAGCTACGATGGGACAGCAAGTAATTCACCCCTCCACTTT.

The genes are TRBV4-3 and TRBJ2-7; D might be TRBD1 or TRBD2, each matching 6 bases. This CDR3 is 15 amino acids long. V was clipped by 5 bases and J by 6 bases, with 20 bases between them. Looked up from germline, CDR1 is LGHNA and CDR2 is YSLEER. The CDR3 reads CASSFDPGAGFEQYF. The CDR3 DNA reads TGCGCCAGCAGCTTCGACCCGGGGGCAGGGTTCGAGCAGTACTTC.

V usage is TRBV7-2 and J usage is TRBJ2-1, with TRBD2 matching over 7 bases. This CDR3 has 14 amino acids. Trimming cost V 6 bases and J 9 bases; bases outside gene matches: 11. Germline-derived CDR1 and CDR2 are SGHTA and FQGNSA. CDR3 in amino acids: CASRPRAGVGEQFF. The CDR3 region has the DNA TGTGCCAGCAGACCTAGGGCGGGAGTTGGTGAGCAGTTCTTC.

The genes are TRBV7-9 and TRBJ2-7; possibly TRBD1 or TRBD2 for D (5 bases each). CDR1 is SEHNR, CDR2 FQNEAQ, per germline (reference sequence). Trimming pared 5 bases from V and 3 bases from J, leaving 11 bases between. The CDR3 spans 13 residues. The chain's CDR3 is CASSRDPLYEQYF. The CDR3 DNA follows: TGTGCCAGCAGCAGGGACCCACTCTACGAGCAGTACTTC.

V is TRBV2 and J is TRBJ1-3; weak D call: TRBD1 (6 bases). Germline CDR1 is SNHLY and CDR2 is FYNNEI. The CDR3 loop spans 15 amino acids. Trimming took 6 bases from V and 4 from J, leaving 16 bases between them. CDR3 residues: CASRYSQGPGNTIYF. DNA for the CDR3: TGTGCCAGCAGGTACTCACAGGGCCCAGGAAACACCATATATTTT. The entire variable domain, with the rest obtained from reference TRBV2 and TRBJ1-3, is as follows: EPEVTQTPSHQVTQMGQEVILRCVPISNHLYFYWYRQILGQKVEFLVSFYNNEISEKSEIFDDQFSVERPDGSNFTLKIRSTKLEDSAMYFCASRYSQGPGNTIYFGEGSWLTVV.

The V gene is TRBV2, the J gene TRBJ1-1; D remains unclear. The V gene's germline CDR1 is SNHLY and CDR2 FYNNEI. The CDR3 is 14 amino acids. Between the trimmed V and J ends, which lost 2 bases and 10 bases, there was a span of 17 bases. The CDR3 nucleotides are TGTGCCAGCAGTGAAAGACACCCCCAAGATGTAGCTTTCTTT. Its translation: CASSERHPQDVAFF.

The chain employs TRBV7-8 and TRBJ2-1; no clear D. There are 15 residues in the CDR3. V shed 5 bases and J shed 0 bases, with 11 bases lying between them. Germline CDR1 reads SGHVS; CDR2 reads FQNEAQ. The CDR3 loop is CASSLMRSSYNEQFF. The CDR3 coding sequence is TGTGCCAGCAGCCTCATGAGGAGCTCCTACAATGAGCAGTTCTTC.

V and J are TRBV10-3 and TRBJ1-5; the D is unclear. Trimming left V 7 bases short and J 0 bases short, with 4 bases between. The CDR3 consists of 12 residues. Germline lookup yields CDR1 ENHRY and CDR2 SYGVKD. The CDR3 sequence is CAIKGSNQPQHF. The CDR3 region has the DNA TGTGCCATCAAGGGTAGCAATCAGCCCCAGCATTTT.